This TCR beta chain was profiled in a study of blood T cells in healthy people across ages. Study-wide results and limits: It was not known whether donors were CMV positive (a possible confounder of expanded clonotype changes). Donors of long life had a larger count of naive CD4+ cells and greater diversity than aged donors. TCR beta diversity per million T cells fell roughly linearly with age.

This clonotype was picked up a small number of times. Its antigen is not known. Germline lookup yields CDR1 SGHDN and CDR2 FVKESK. V shed 3 bases, J shed 6 bases, and the junction held 10 bases outside the gene matches. The CDR3 is 16 amino acids. Using a J-beta primer mix together with a sample-barcoded 5' primer, a second PCR was run for roughly 6 to 12 cycles. TCRdb re-analysed the 5' RACE reads in MiXCR, keeping a single row per CDR3 protein. The table includes around 670,000 distinct CDR3 sequences, around 31% detected once. Extraction of total RNA produced a minimum of 6 micrograms from each sample.

The chain recombines TRBV14 with TRBJ2-7; 11 nucleotides agree with TRBD1. The specimen was blood. The TCR comes from a woman of 80 years or more in good health. The CDR3 protein is CASSHRSGQGAGEQYF. As DNA, the CDR3 is TGTGCCAGCAGCCACAGATCCGGACAGGGGGCAGGCGAGCAGTACTTC. Full variable domain (outside the CDR3, taken from reference TRBV14 and TRBJ2-7): EAGVTQFPSHSVIEKGQTVTLRCDPISGHDNLYWYRRVMGKEIKFLLHFVKESKQDESGMPNNRFLAERTGGTYSTLKVQPAELEDSGVYFCASSHRSGQGAGEQYFGPGTRLTVT.